The 15 T cell receptor beta chains given below trace back to one sample, sequenced in a study of shared clonotypes between healthy human individuals. Using immunoSEQ multiplex PCR, the repertoire was profiled, and TCRdb retains in-frame clones only, with some absent. The table records about 2.4 million clones, over 85% of them present only once. Sequencing was done on a sample of naive CD4+ T cells sorted from blood. Noted subset: CD45RA+ positively selected. These receptor sequences come from a young man in good health.

V is TRBV6-6 and J is TRBJ2-3; tentative D call: TRBD2 (6 bases). The V end lost 6 bases, the J end lost 2 bases, and 12 bases lay between the germline ends. CDR1 is MNHNY, CDR2 SVGAGI, per germline (reference sequence). The CDR3 has 14 residues. The CDR3 region is CASSLGGATDTQYF. CDR3 nucleotides: TGTGCCAGCAGCCTGGGCGGGGCCACAGATACGCAGTATTTT.

This rearrangement joins TRBV6-5 to TRBJ2-1; D possibly corresponds to TRBD2 (6 bases). The CDR3 has 14 residues. CDR1 and CDR2 from the germline V gene are MNHEY and SVGAGI. V was clipped by 6 bases and J by 1 base, with 10 bases between them. CDR3 residues: CASSRTMSYNEQFF. As DNA, the CDR3 is TGTGCCAGCAGCCGGACTATGTCCTACAATGAGCAGTTCTTC.

The chain carries TRBV27 and TRBJ2-7, with D possibly being TRBD2 (5 bases). With 3 bases removed from V and 2 bases from J, the gap between germline ends came to 17 bases. Germline lookup yields CDR1 MNHEY and CDR2 SMNVEV (reference sequence). The CDR3 length is 16 residues. In DNA, the CDR3 is TGTGCCAGCAGTTTCTTTCGAGGGCGGACGACCTACGAGCAGTACTTC. Its protein product is CASSFFRGRTTYEQYF.

The V and J genes are TRBV19 and TRBJ2-2; no clear D. CDR1 and CDR2 from the germline V gene are LNHDA and SQIVND (reference sequence). The CDR3 spans 15 residues. The germline V and J ends were trimmed by 6 bases and 0 bases, with 11 bases remaining between them. In DNA, the CDR3 is TGTGCCAGTAGCCAAGGAGTCGCGAACACCGGGGAGCTGTTTTTT. This sequence encodes CASSQGVANTGELFF. The complete variable domain, with remaining parts taken from reference TRBV19 and TRBJ2-2, reads DGGITQSPKYLFRKEGQNVTLSCEQNLNHDAMYWYRQDPGQGLRLIYYSQIVNDFQKGDIAEGYSVSREKKESFPLTVTSAQKNPTAFYLCASSQGVANTGELFFGEGSRLTVL.

A remark on this clone: This sample also contains other DNA sequences that code for the same CDR3. The V call is TRBV20-1, the J call TRBJ2-1; D remains ambiguous. The CDR3 runs to 11 residues. The V gene lost 6 bases and the J gene lost 4 bases, with 7 bases spanning the gap. The V gene's germline CDR1 is DFQATT and CDR2 SNEGSKA (reference sequence). The CDR3 bases are TGCAGTGCGCGAGAGTACAATGAGCAGTTCTTC. Its protein product is CSAREYNEQFF.

This chain connects TRBV11-2 to TRBJ2-3; possibly TRBD2 for D (6 bases). The germline gives CDR1 SGHAT, CDR2 FQNNGV. CDR3 length equals 15 residues. The ends were cut back, 1 base at V and 5 bases at J, with 13 bases in the middle. In DNA, the CDR3 is TGTGCCAGCAGCTTAGTTGGGACTGGCGGAGATACGCAGTATTTT. Protein product: CASSLVGTGGDTQYF.

The chain employs TRBV2 and TRBJ2-3; D is perhaps TRBD1 (6 bases). Trimming removed 4 bases from V and 1 base from J, with 9 bases in between. Germline lookup yields CDR1 SNHLY and CDR2 FYNNEI. The length of the CDR3 is 14 residues. This chain's CDR3 is CASSGTVGTDTQYF. The CDR3 DNA follows: TGTGCCAGCAGTGGGACAGTGGGCACAGATACGCAGTATTTT.

This clone showed up just once. This sequence joins TRBV5-6 and TRBJ1-1, with TRBD1 matching 11 bases. The CDR3 is 14 amino acids. V lost 4 bases, J lost 8 bases, and 7 bases stayed unmatched. Per the germline V gene, CDR1 is SGHDT and CDR2 is YYEEEE. In DNA form, the CDR3 reads TGTGCCAGCAGCCAGGACAGGGGGCGTTCAGAAGCTTTCTTT. Translating it yields CASSQDRGRSEAFF.

J is TRBJ1-4 and V is TRBV27, with unresolved D. V lost 2 bases and J lost 4, with 11 bases in between. This CDR3 is built from 15 residues. The germline V gene encodes CDR1 MNHEY and CDR2 SMNVEV (reference sequence). The CDR3 sequence: CASSLNVGLNEKLFF. The DNA of the CDR3 is TGTGCCAGCAGTTTAAATGTCGGGCTTAATGAAAAACTGTTTTTT.

The chain carries TRBV2 and TRBJ1-6; the D gene is possibly TRBD1 (6 bases). The CDR3 length is 16 residues. The V end lost 3 bases, the J end lost 0 bases, and 9 bases lay between the germline ends. Per the germline V gene, CDR1 is SNHLY and CDR2 is FYNNEI. CDR3 loop: CASSETGGSYNSPLHF. Written as DNA, the CDR3 is TGTGCCAGCAGTGAGACAGGAGGCTCCTATAATTCACCCCTCCACTTT.

This chain uses TRBV7-9 with TRBJ1-2, with D possibly being TRBD1 (6 bases). The CDR3 spans 13 residues. In germline, CDR1 is SEHNR, CDR2 FQNEAQ (reference sequence). V was shortened by 3 bases and J by 7 bases, with 12 bases between the two germline ends. The DNA for the CDR3 is TGTGCCAGCAGCTTGTCCGGGGGCCCTGGCTACACCTTC. Residues: CASSLSGGPGYTF.

In DNA form, the CDR3 reads TGCGCCAGCAGCCCCATACAGGGGCCCGCTGGCAATCAGCCCCAGCATTTT. Translation: CASSPIQGPAGNQPQHF. The V gene is TRBV4-1, the J gene TRBJ1-5, with TRBD1 identical over 7 bases. Germline V CDR1 and CDR2: MGHRA, YSYEKL. V was clipped by 4 bases and J by 2 bases; unmatched bases: 11. The CDR3 spans 17 residues.

The chain carries TRBV10-3 and TRBJ2-5; TRBD1 matches at 8 bases. The CDR3 has 14 amino acids. With 5 bases clipped from V and 5 bases from J, the junction kept 7 bases outside the gene matches. The germline V gene encodes CDR1 ENHRY and CDR2 SYGVKD. CDR3 loop: CAISPGGPSETQYF. The CDR3 DNA sequence: TGTGCCATCAGTCCAGGGGGCCCGTCCGAGACCCAGTACTTC.

This rearrangement joins TRBV5-6 to TRBJ2-7, with 8 bases aligning to TRBD2. The CDR3 sequence is 14 residues long. V lost 4 bases to trimming and J lost 4 bases; unmatched junction nucleotides: 7. Germline CDR1 reads SGHDT; CDR2 reads YYEEEE. In DNA, the CDR3 is TGTGCCAGCAGCGTTACGACTAGCGCGTACGAGCAGTACTTC. It yields the protein CASSVTTSAYEQYF.

The V call is TRBV2, the J call TRBJ1-2; D is undetermined. The CDR3 is 13 residues long. The V gene's germline CDR1 is SNHLY and CDR2 FYNNEI. V lost 6 bases and J lost 3, with 11 bases in between. This chain's CDR3 is CASSPRSDYGYTF. The CDR3 nucleotides are TGTGCCAGCAGCCCTAGGAGTGACTATGGCTACACCTTC.